These 29 T cell receptor beta chains were sequenced from one sample in a study of blood T cell repertoires in COVID-19. Clones were sequenced by immunoSEQ multiplex PCR, and TCRdb holds only the in-frame ones, with some missing. The sample has approximately 340,000 clones, around four fifths seen once. The specimen sequenced was peripheral blood. The receptor set was obtained from a man younger than 40 with active or convalescent COVID-19.

The CDR3 DNA sequence: TGTGCCAGCTCCCCCAGACAGGGGGGTAGCGATGGCTACACCTTC. It encodes CASSPRQGGSDGYTF. V is TRBV18 and J is TRBJ1-2; 9 nucleotides align to TRBD1. V lost 6 bases to trimming and J lost 6 bases; unmatched junction nucleotides: 11. From germline, CDR1 is KGHSH and CDR2 LQKENI. This CDR3 comprises 15 residues. Together with reference TRBV18 and TRBJ1-2, the CDR3 gives the full variable domain: NAGVMQNPRHLVRRRGQEARLRCSPMKGHSHVYWYRQLPEEGLKFMVYLQKENIIDESGMPKERFSAEFPKEGPSILRIQQVVRGDSAAYFCASSPRQGGSDGYTFGSGTRLTVV.

This chain connects TRBV7-6 to TRBJ2-5; TRBD1 is a possible D gene (5 bases). The length of the CDR3 is 13 residues. Deletions cut 5 bases from V and 5 bases from J, with 12 bases between. CDR1 SGHVS and CDR2 FNYEAQ come from the germline V gene. CDR3 residues: CASSQGSKETQYF. DNA of the CDR3: TGTGCCAGCAGCCAGGGCAGTAAGGAGACCCAGTACTTC.

The chain is built from TRBV7-9 and TRBJ1-1; weak D call: TRBD1 (6 bases). V lost 5 bases and J lost 0, with 19 bases in between. From germline, CDR1 is SEHNR and CDR2 FQNEAQ (reference sequence). The CDR3 loop spans 17 amino acids. CDR3 protein: CASSLFGGATMNTEAFF. CDR3 DNA: TGTGCCAGCAGCCTATTCGGGGGGGCCACCATGAACACTGAAGCTTTCTTT.

This rearrangement joins TRBV15 to TRBJ1-1; D perhaps matches TRBD1 (5 bases). This CDR3 has 14 amino acids. The ends were cut back, 3 bases at V and 0 bases at J, with 8 bases in the middle. In germline, CDR1 is LNHNV, CDR2 YYDKDF (reference sequence). The CDR3 spells CATSRTEMNTEAFF. CDR3 in DNA: TGTGCCACCAGCAGGACAGAGATGAACACTGAAGCTTTCTTT.

This chain links TRBV21-1 with TRBJ1-5. TRBV21-1 is annotated as a pseudogene. CDR3 length: 15 amino acids. As DNA, the CDR3 is TGTGCCAGCAGCTTGCACGGCCGAGGAATCAGGCCCCAGCATTTT. Residues: CASSLHGRGIRPQHF.

This clone was counted between two and nine times. V gene TRBV19 combines with J gene TRBJ2-7; 7 nucleotides line up with TRBD1. Germline V gene lookup returns CDR1 LNHDA and CDR2 SQIVND (reference sequence). This CDR3 has 14 residues. V dropped 9 bases and J dropped 0; count of bases not matched to a gene: 8. The CDR3 sequence is CASADRSPSYEQYF. In DNA, the CDR3 is TGTGCCAGCGCGGACAGGTCGCCCTCCTACGAGCAGTACTTC.

The gene calls are TRBV6-2 or TRBV6-3 and TRBJ2-2; 8 bases fit TRBD1. There are 17 residues in the CDR3. Per the germline V gene, CDR1 is MNHEY and CDR2 is SVGEGT. The ends lost 6 bases at V and 0 bases at J; junction bases unmatched: 9. The CDR3 sequence is CASSLFGQGPNTGELFF. The CDR3, as DNA: TGTGCCAGCAGCCTATTCGGACAGGGCCCGAACACCGGGGAGCTGTTTTTT.

The V call is TRBV5-1, the J call TRBJ2-5, with 7 bases identical to TRBD1. J was trimmed by 5 bases and V by 5 bases; bases with no gene match: 15. Germline V lookup: CDR1 SGHRS, CDR2 YFSETQ. This CDR3 spans 16 amino acids. CDR3 protein: CASRPGLGQLWETQYF. DNA for the CDR3: TGCGCCAGCAGGCCAGGGTTGGGACAGTTATGGGAGACCCAGTACTTC.

J is TRBJ1-2 and V is TRBV19; 7 nucleotides line up with TRBD1. Trimming at V came to 10 bases and at J to 8 bases, leaving 10 bases not matched to a gene. The CDR3 runs to 12 residues. Germline assignment: CDR1 LNHDA and CDR2 SQIVND (reference sequence). This chain's CDR3 is CATTEAGGGYTF. CDR3 DNA sequence: TGTGCCACGACCGAGGCAGGGGGAGGCTACACCTTC. Supplemented by reference TRBV19 and TRBJ1-2, the full variable domain reads DGGITQSPKYLFRKEGQNVTLSCEQNLNHDAMYWYRQDPGQGLRLIYYSQIVNDFQKGDIAEGYSVSREKKESFPLTVTSAQKNPTAFYLCATTEAGGGYTFGSGTRLTVV.

The chain carries TRBV6-5 and TRBJ1-4; D call uncertain. The V gene lost 0 bases and the J gene lost 7 bases, with 12 bases spanning the gap. Germline CDR1 is MNHEY and CDR2 is SVGAGI. This CDR3 has 15 residues. The CDR3 DNA reads as TGTGCCAGCAGTTACTCGGAGGGCAAAGGTGAAAAACTGTTTTTT. Protein sequence: CASSYSEGKGEKLFF.

This chain connects TRBV11-2 to TRBJ1-6; possible D gene TRBD1, 5 bases. This CDR3 has 11 residues. V lost 8 bases to trimming and J lost 9 bases, with 8 bases between them. CDR1 is SGHAT and CDR2 is FQNNGV in the germline V gene. Here the CDR3 reads CASRGSSPLHF. Written as DNA, the CDR3 is TGTGCCAGCCGGGGGTCTTCACCCCTCCACTTT.

The rearrangement joins TRBV7-7 to TRBJ1-3, with D uncertain. Germline V gives CDR1 SSHAT, CDR2 FNYEAQ (reference sequence). The CDR3 contains 14 residues. Deletions cut 6 bases from V and 2 bases from J, with 11 bases between. CDR3 region: CASSLTQAGNTIYF. CDR3 bases: TGTGCCAGCAGTCTCACTCAGGCTGGAAACACCATATATTTT.

The chain links TRBV5-6 to TRBJ1-1; a possible D gene is TRBD1 (5 bases). The CDR3 runs to 14 residues. The V gene lost 0 bases and the J gene lost 6 bases, with 12 bases spanning the gap. Germline CDR1 SGHDT, CDR2 YYEEEE. CDR3: CASSLVTVSPEAFF. DNA of the CDR3: TGTGCCAGCAGCTTGGTGACAGTCTCCCCTGAAGCTTTCTTT.

V gene TRBV14 combines with J gene TRBJ2-1; 11 bases agree with TRBD2. The CDR3 extends over 16 amino acids. Germline V CDR1 and CDR2: SGHDN, FVKESK. The V gene end was trimmed by 3 bases and the J gene end by 6 bases; junction bases not matched to a gene: 7. CDR3 coding DNA: TGTGCCAGCAGCCAGCTCGCCGGGACTAGCGGCAATGAGCAGTTCTTC. Encoded protein: CASSQLAGTSGNEQFF.

The J gene is TRBJ1-5, the V gene TRBV7-2; D is ambiguous. Trimming removed 4 bases from V and 4 bases from J, with 5 bases in between. This CDR3 is built from 12 residues. Germline V gene lookup returns CDR1 SGHTA and CDR2 FQGNSA. CDR3 bases: TGTGCCAGCAGCTCACAGAATCAGCCCCAGCATTTT. Amino acids: CASSSQNQPQHF.

The chain carries TRBV9 and TRBJ2-3; TRBD2 might be the D (5 bases). The CDR3 consists of 15 residues. Germline V gene lookup returns CDR1 SGDLS and CDR2 YYNGEE. Trimming took 0 bases from V and 3 from J, leaving 11 bases between them. The DNA for the CDR3 is TGTGCCAGCAGCGTAGAACCCCGAGGGACAGATACGCAGTATTTT. It codes for CASSVEPRGTDTQYF.

The chain links TRBV5-1 to TRBJ2-7; tentatively, D is TRBD1 (5 bases). Germline CDR1 and CDR2: SGHRS and YFSETQ. The CDR3 is made up of 15 amino acids. V lost 0 bases and J lost 6, with 16 bases in between. Here the CDR3 reads CASSLARGALGEQYF. CDR3 DNA: TGCGCCAGCAGCTTGGCCCGTGGGGCTTTGGGCGAGCAGTACTTC.

V and J are TRBV5-1 and TRBJ2-7; 8 positions match TRBD1. Germline V gene data show CDR1 as SGHRS and CDR2 as YFSETQ. Trimming at V came to 2 bases and at J to 2 bases, leaving 6 bases not matched to a gene. The CDR3 runs to 15 residues. CDR3 sequence: CASSFRAGGAYEQYF. DNA of the CDR3: TGCGCCAGCAGCTTCAGGGCAGGGGGCGCCTACGAGCAGTACTTC.

The chain links TRBV4-3 to TRBJ2-2; D gene ambiguous. The ends were cut back, 5 bases at V and 1 base at J, with 8 bases in the middle. This CDR3 spans 14 amino acids. CDR1 and CDR2 (germline): LGHNA, YSLEER. The CDR3 loop reads CASSSLRNTGELFF. The DNA for the CDR3 is TGCGCCAGCAGCTCGTTGAGGAACACCGGGGAGCTGTTTTTT.

In its sample, this clone was seen a few times. The J gene is TRBJ2-5, the V gene TRBV19, with 7 nucleotides matching TRBD2. The CDR3 sequence is 14 residues long. Germline loops: CDR1 LNHDA, CDR2 SQIVND (reference sequence). Germline trimming cut 6 bases from V and 1 base from J; bases unmatched to any gene: 5. As DNA, the CDR3 is TGTGCCAGTAGCTCGGGGGGACTCCAAGAGACCCAGTACTTC. It is translated as CASSSGGLQETQYF. Full variable domain (remainder filled in from reference TRBV19 and TRBJ2-5): DGGITQSPKYLFRKEGQNVTLSCEQNLNHDAMYWYRQDPGQGLRLIYYSQIVNDFQKGDIAEGYSVSREKKESFPLTVTSAQKNPTAFYLCASSSGGLQETQYFGPGTRLLVL.

The V and J genes are TRBV2 and TRBJ2-1, with 9 bases fitting TRBD2. Germline CDR1 is SNHLY and CDR2 is FYNNEI. This CDR3 is 16 amino acids long. With V trimmed by 4 bases and J by 10 bases, 14 bases remained unmatched. The CDR3 region has the DNA TGTGCCAGCAGTGGACCCAGCGGGGGGTCCGAGGTGGAGCAGTTCTTC. It specifies CASSGPSGGSEVEQFF.

The chain has TRBV4-3 and TRBJ1-2; the match to TRBD1 covers 7 bases. CDR1 is LGHNA and CDR2 is YSLEER in the germline V gene. The length of the CDR3 is 15 residues. With 0 bases clipped from V and 4 bases from J, the junction kept 5 bases outside the gene matches. The CDR3 reads CASSQDSQGGYGYTF. The CDR3 DNA sequence: TGCGCCAGCAGCCAAGATAGCCAGGGGGGCTATGGCTACACCTTC.

The gene calls are TRBV29-1 and TRBJ2-1, with 9 bases fitting TRBD2. Germline V gene sequence: CDR1 SQVTM, CDR2 ANQGSEA. CDR3 length: 14 amino acids. The V gene end was trimmed by 2 bases and the J gene end by 4 bases; junction bases not matched to a gene: 3. The CDR3 sequence is CSVELSGGYNEQFF. CDR3 nucleotides: TGCAGCGTTGAACTAAGCGGGGGGTACAATGAGCAGTTCTTC.

The CDR3 region is CASGTSGYNEQFF. The CDR3 bases are TGTGCCAGCGGGACTAGCGGTTACAATGAGCAGTTCTTC. The genes are TRBV11-3 and TRBJ2-1; 11 bases map to TRBD2. V gave up 8 bases and J gave up 4 bases; unmatched junction bases: 1. Per germline, CDR1 SGHNT and CDR2 YENEEA. CDR3 size: 13 residues.

This clone was detected only a few times. The V gene is TRBV21-1, the J gene TRBJ1-2; no check of the table's D call, TRBD1, against the DNA was made. TRBV21-1 is a known pseudogene. The CDR3 consists of 16 residues. Here the CDR3 reads CASSKGGRAPNDGYTF. CDR3 DNA: TGTGCCAGCAGCAAAGGAGGCAGGGCCCCTAATGATGGCTACACCTTC.

J is TRBJ1-6 and V is TRBV12-3 or TRBV12-4, with 7 bases that match TRBD1. The CDR3 is 12 amino acids. Unmatched junction bases numbered 3, after V lost 8 bases and J lost 8 bases. CDR3 sequence reads: CASRQGDSPLHF. The DNA for the CDR3 is TGTGCCAGCCGACAGGGAGATTCACCCCTCCACTTT.

This rearrangement joins TRBV19 to TRBJ2-5, with unresolved D. The ends were cut back, 4 bases at V and 5 bases at J, with 11 bases in the middle. Germline lookup yields CDR1 LNHDA and CDR2 SQIVND (reference sequence). This CDR3 contains 13 residues. CDR3 residues: CASSNRVWETQYF. CDR3 nucleotides: TGTGCCAGTAGTAACCGGGTATGGGAGACCCAGTACTTC.

The chain employs TRBV28 and TRBJ2-2; TRBD2 matches at 7 bases. The CDR3 contains 15 residues. Germline lookup yields CDR1 MDHEN and CDR2 SYDVKM. After removal of 7 bases from V and 7 bases from J, the junction contained 12 bases not matched to a gene. CDR3: CASTPLGGEVGELFF. CDR3 in DNA: TGTGCCAGCACCCCCTTGGGGGGGGAGGTCGGGGAGCTGTTTTTT.

The genes are TRBV18 and TRBJ2-2; 8 nucleotides align to TRBD1. The CDR3 consists of 16 residues. Per the germline V gene, CDR1 is KGHSH and CDR2 is LQKENI. Germline trimming cut 4 bases from V and 0 bases from J; bases unmatched to any gene: 4. CDR3 coding DNA: TGTGCCAGCTCACTAGGGACAGGAACGAACACCGGGGAGCTGTTTTTT. Protein: CASSLGTGTNTGELFF.